These T cell receptor beta chains were read from a single sample in a study of blood T cell repertoires in COVID-19. Clones were sequenced by immunoSEQ multiplex PCR, and TCRdb holds only the in-frame ones, with some missing. Here the sample spans 100,000 to 120,000 clones, about three quarters being singletons. The specimen sequenced was peripheral blood. All receptors come from a woman aged 40 to 50 with acute or convalescent COVID-19. CDR3s include the opening cysteine and the closing phenylalanine or tryptophan. The order of the fields is clone size, J gene, CDR3 length, V gene, D gene, CDR3 protein, CDR3 DNA. A D gene is named only where the DNA matches it firmly. Clone sizes are given selectively: once, few, many, or a class where the clone is expanded.

many	TRBJ1-5	13	TRBV5-1	-	CASSPSGDQPQHF	TGCGCCAGCAGCCCCTCGGGAGATCAGCCCCAGCATTTT
-	TRBJ2-7	15	TRBV3-1/TRBV3-2	TRBD2	CASSPAIAGAYEQYF	TGTGCCAGCAGCCCTGCTATAGCGGGGGCCTACGAGCAGTACTTC
-	TRBJ2-5	14	TRBV2	-	CASSVQRTQETQYF	TGTGCCAGCAGCGTTCAGCGGACCCAAGAGACCCAGTACTTC
-	TRBJ2-7	15	TRBV3-1/TRBV3-2	TRBD2	CASAPPGGGFYEQYF	TGTGCCAGCGCGCCCCCGGGGGGGGGATTTTACGAGCAGTACTTC
many	TRBJ2-7	12	TRBV30	-	CAWSPGAYEQYF	TGTGCCTGGAGTCCGGGTGCCTACGAGCAGTACTTC
-	TRBJ2-7	15	TRBV7-2	-	CASSQDPGGLYEQYF	TGTGCCAGCAGCCAAGACCCCGGTGGACTTTACGAGCAGTACTTC
-	TRBJ2-7	15	TRBV18	-	CASSPAQGTPYEQYF	TGTGCCAGCTCTCCGGCCCAGGGTACTCCCTACGAGCAGTACTTC
-	TRBJ2-4	13	TRBV28	TRBD1	CASSSGQGYIQYF	TGTGCCAGCAGTTCCGGACAGGGATACATTCAGTACTTC
once	TRBJ2-6	18	TRBV28	-	CASNHRDMWTSGANVLTF	TGTGCCAGCAACCACCGGGACATGTGGACCTCTGGGGCCAACGTCCTGACTTTC
-	TRBJ2-7	14	TRBV6-5	-	CASSYWQDSYEQYF	TGTGCCAGCAGTTATTGGCAGGACTCCTACGAGCAGTACTTC
-	TRBJ1-1	15	TRBV5-5	-	CASSSTNTENTEAFF	TGTGCCAGCAGCTCCACTAATACGGAGAACACTGAAGCTTTCTTT
-	TRBJ2-3	17	TRBV7-9	TRBD1	CASSLAPGQGATDTQYF	TGTGCCAGCAGCTTAGCGCCTGGACAGGGGGCGACAGATACGCAGTATTTT
-	TRBJ2-3	15	TRBV5-1	-	CASSSQGPQTDTQYF	TGCGCCAGCAGCTCACAGGGACCCCAAACAGATACGCAGTATTTT
-	TRBJ2-5	13	TRBV7-2	TRBD2	CASSVSGGETQYF	TGTGCCAGCAGCGTTAGCGGGGGAGAGACCCAGTACTTC
many	TRBJ1-1	15	TRBV7-2	TRBD1	CASSLEGQGGTEAFF	TGTGCCAGCAGCTTAGAAGGACAGGGAGGGACTGAAGCTTTCTTT
once	TRBJ1-1	12	TRBV28	-	CASSLSQRGAFF	TGTGCCAGCAGTTTATCGCAAAGGGGCGCTTTCTTT
-	TRBJ2-7	16	TRBV28	-	CASSSNPPPGDGEQYF	TGTGCCAGCAGTTCTAACCCCCCGCCGGGGGATGGCGAGCAGTACTTC
-	TRBJ1-1	13	TRBV7-3	-	CASSKGTGTEAFF	TGTGCCAGCAGCAAAGGAACGGGCACTGAAGCTTTCTTT
-	TRBJ2-5	13	TRBV12-3/TRBV12-4	-	CASSLEEVETQYF	TGTGCCAGCAGTTTAGAAGAGGTCGAGACCCAGTACTTC
-	TRBJ2-1	14	TRBV28	-	CASSYRGSYNEQFF	TGTGCCAGCAGTTATCGGGGCTCCTACAATGAGCAGTTCTTC
few	TRBJ1-2	12	TRBV2	-	CASSGSKYGYTF	TGTGCCAGCAGTGGGAGCAAGTATGGCTACACCTTC
-	TRBJ1-5	14	TRBV28	-	CASQTPAGFQPQHF	TGTGCCAGCCAGACCCCAGCGGGGTTTCAGCCCCAGCATTTT